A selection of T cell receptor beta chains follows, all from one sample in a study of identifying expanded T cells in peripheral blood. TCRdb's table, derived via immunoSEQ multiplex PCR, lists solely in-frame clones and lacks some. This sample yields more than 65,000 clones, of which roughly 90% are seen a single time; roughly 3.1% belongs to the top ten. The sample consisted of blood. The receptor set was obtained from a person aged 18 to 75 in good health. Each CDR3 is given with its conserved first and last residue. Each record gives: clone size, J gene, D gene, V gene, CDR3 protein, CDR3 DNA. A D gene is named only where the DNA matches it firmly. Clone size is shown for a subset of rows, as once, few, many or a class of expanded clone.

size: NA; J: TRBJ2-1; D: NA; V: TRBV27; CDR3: CASSILQGATSGNYNEQFF; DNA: TGTGCCAGCAGCATTCTTCAGGGGGCAACTAGCGGAAACTACAATGAGCAGTTCTTC
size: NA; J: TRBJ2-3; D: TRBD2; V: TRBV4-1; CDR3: CASSQAGLAGNGRDTQYF; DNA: TGCGCCAGCAGCCAGGCCGGACTAGCGGGGAATGGGAGAGATACGCAGTATTTT
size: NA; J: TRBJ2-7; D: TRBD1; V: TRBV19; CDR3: CASSAGQGALYEQYF; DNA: TGTGCCAGTAGTGCTGGACAGGGGGCGTTATACGAGCAGTACTTC
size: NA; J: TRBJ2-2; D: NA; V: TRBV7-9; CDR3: CASSLVATTNTGELFF; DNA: TGTGCCAGCAGCTTAGTTGCTACGACGAACACCGGGGAGCTGTTTTTT
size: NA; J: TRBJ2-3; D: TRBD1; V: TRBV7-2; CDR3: CASSKPTGASTDTQYF; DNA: TGTGCCAGCAGCAAGCCGACAGGGGCGAGCACAGATACGCAGTATTTT
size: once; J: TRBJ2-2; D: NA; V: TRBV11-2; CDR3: CASSLGLTGELFF; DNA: TGTGCCAGCAGCTTAGGATTAACCGGGGAGCTGTTTTTT
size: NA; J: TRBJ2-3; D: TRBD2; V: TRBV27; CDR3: CASSPRLAGGSTDTQYF; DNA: TGTGCCAGCAGTCCTCGACTAGCGGGAGGCTCCACAGATACGCAGTATTTT
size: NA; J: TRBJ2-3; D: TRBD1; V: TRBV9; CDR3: CASSVEGQGGGRSTDTQYF; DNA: TGTGCCAGCAGCGTAGAGGGACAGGGGGGTGGACGCTCCACAGATACGCAGTATTTT
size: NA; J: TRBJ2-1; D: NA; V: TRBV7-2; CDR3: CASSFYTRSYNEQFF; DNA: TGTGCCAGCAGCTTCTACACAAGATCTTACAATGAGCAGTTCTTC
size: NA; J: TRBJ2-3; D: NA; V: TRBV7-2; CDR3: CASSLGRDTDTQYF; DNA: TGTGCCAGCAGCTTAGGCAGGGACACAGATACGCAGTATTTT
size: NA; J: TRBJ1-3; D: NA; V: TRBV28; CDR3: CASSLGSGNTIYF; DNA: TGTGCCAGCAGTCTGGGGTCTGGAAACACCATATATTTT
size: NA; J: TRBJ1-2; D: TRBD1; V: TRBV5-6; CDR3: CASSVDTGDLGYTF; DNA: TGTGCCAGCAGCGTGGATACAGGGGATCTGGGCTACACCTTC
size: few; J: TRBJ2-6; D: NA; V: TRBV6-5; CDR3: CASSLGFSGANVLTF; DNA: TGTGCCAGCAGTTTAGGGTTCTCTGGGGCCAACGTCCTGACTTTC
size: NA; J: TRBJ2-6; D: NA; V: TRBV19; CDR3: CASSIPGANVLTF; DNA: TGTGCCAGTAGTATTCCTGGGGCCAACGTCCTGACTTTC
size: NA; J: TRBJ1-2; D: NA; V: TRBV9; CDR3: CASSVDGNYGYTF; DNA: TGTGCCAGCAGCGTAGATGGTAACTATGGCTACACCTTC
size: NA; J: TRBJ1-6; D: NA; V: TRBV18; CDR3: CASSPPGSPLHF; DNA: TGTGCCAGCTCACCACCCGGCTCACCCCTCCACTTT
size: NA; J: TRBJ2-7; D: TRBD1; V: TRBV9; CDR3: CASSVSDRGYDEQYF; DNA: TGTGCCAGCAGCGTCTCCGACAGGGGGTACGACGAGCAGTACTTC
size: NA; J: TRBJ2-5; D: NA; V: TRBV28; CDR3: CASSLPRMGAASETQYF; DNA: TGTGCCAGCAGTTTACCCAGGATGGGGGCAGCAAGTGAGACCCAGTACTTC
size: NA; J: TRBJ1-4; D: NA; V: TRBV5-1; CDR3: CASSTSTNEKLFF; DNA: TGCGCCAGCAGCACCTCAACTAATGAAAAACTGTTTTTT
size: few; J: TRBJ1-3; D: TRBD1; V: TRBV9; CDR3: CASSVQGAEGNTIYF; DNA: TGTGCCAGCAGCGTGCAGGGGGCAGAAGGAAACACCATATATTTT
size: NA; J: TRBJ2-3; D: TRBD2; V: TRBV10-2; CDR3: CASGGSGPDTQYF; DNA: TGCGCCAGCGGCGGGAGCGGTCCAGATACGCAGTATTTT
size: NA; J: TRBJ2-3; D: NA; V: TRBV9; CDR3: CASSVAPGDTQYF; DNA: TGTGCCAGCAGCGTAGCCCCGGGAGATACGCAGTATTTT
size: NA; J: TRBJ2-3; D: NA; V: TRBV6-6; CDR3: CASRVGETDTQYF; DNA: TGTGCCAGCCGAGTAGGGGAAACAGATACGCAGTATTTT
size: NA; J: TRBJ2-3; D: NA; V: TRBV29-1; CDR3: CSVEDLPGSTDTQYF; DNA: TGCAGCGTTGAAGATCTTCCCGGGAGCACAGATACGCAGTATTTT